This is a list of T cell receptor beta chains from one sample in a study of T cell responses to AZD1222 COVID-19 vaccine. Generated by immunoSEQ multiplex PCR, the TCRdb table keeps only in-frame clones and is missing some. Among over 110,000 clones, about 92% were seen once, and the ten largest hold 12%. This specimen was peripheral blood, taken after recovery from COVID-19. These receptors were collected from an adult who had recovered from COVID-19. CDR3s include the opening cysteine and the closing phenylalanine or tryptophan. Expanded clones are given a class, and other clones once, few, many or no size at all.

abundance	v_gene	j_gene	CDR3aa
-	TRBV6-4	TRBJ2-3	CASSDGSGSTDTQYF
-	TRBV11-2	TRBJ2-5	CASSLKIQEIQETQYF
-	TRBV27	TRBJ2-2	CASSLGTGELFF
-	TRBV28	TRBJ1-2	CASSPIPGQGAWGYTF
-	TRBV27	TRBJ2-7	CASSSSGRAQKKYF
-	TRBV7-9	TRBJ1-2	CASSQVSMGNSNGYTF
-	TRBV28	TRBJ1-3	CASSIDPPSGNTIYF
-	TRBV4-2	TRBJ1-6	CASSQERVSPLHF
-	TRBV11-2	TRBJ2-3	CASSPQSLPGGDTQYF
once	TRBV29-1	TRBJ2-6	CSATTGNPGANVLTF
-	TRBV5-6	TRBJ1-2	CASTKLQGYGYTF
-	TRBV6-5	TRBJ1-1	CASSLGQAKSEAFF
-	TRBV4-2	TRBJ2-7	CASSPWAGGGNEQYF
-	TRBV10-2	TRBJ2-5	CASSESWDRGPETQYF
-	TRBV27	TRBJ2-7	CASSSLRTGGNYEQYF
-	TRBV11-3	TRBJ2-3	CASSLRLAGGGGSTQYF
-	TRBV27	TRBJ2-7	CASTRTSGSFPEQYF
-	TRBV29-1	TRBJ2-5	CSVEVVQTQYF
-	TRBV28	TRBJ1-2	CASSFFPLGGYTF
-	TRBV18	TRBJ2-1	CASSPWTGPSSYNEQFF
-	TRBV10-3	TRBJ1-1	CAISERQGDEAFF
-	TRBV29-1	TRBJ2-2	CSAGQANTGELFF
-	TRBV24-1	TRBJ2-1	CATSENYSGRDNEQFF
-	TRBV5-8	TRBJ2-7	CASSPWGERPREQYF
-	TRBV7-7	TRBJ2-5	CASSLVRGNGETQYF
-	TRBV19	TRBJ2-7	CASSIGDGTYEQYF
once	TRBV6-1	TRBJ1-2	CASSEVELGRANTNYGYTF
-	TRBV3-1/TRBV3-2	TRBJ2-5	CASSHWREGKETQYF
-	TRBV28	TRBJ2-1	CASSLGTRFNNEQFF
-	TRBV5-6	TRBJ1-2	CASSLWTGSPGGYTF
-	TRBV11-2	TRBJ2-3	CASSLSTGADTQYF
-	TRBV4-1	TRBJ2-3	CASSQVVRTDTQYF
-	TRBV28	TRBJ1-5	CASSGFYSNQPQHF
once	TRBV7-6	TRBJ1-1	CASSRGAEAFF
-	TRBV28	TRBJ1-2	CASMTGDTGYTF
-	TRBV3-1/TRBV3-2	TRBJ2-7	CASSLGGGLPYEQYF
once	TRBV11-1	TRBJ2-3	CASSLGQAGDTQYF
many	TRBV11-2	TRBJ1-4	CASSLGPPDRGDEKLFF
once	TRBV5-6	TRBJ1-6	CASSLEGSRVAPLHF
-	TRBV12-3/TRBV12-4	TRBJ2-1	CASRLTGNDEQFF
-	TRBV5-6	TRBJ2-7	CASSPGDAFYEQLYF
-	TRBV3-1/TRBV3-2	TRBJ2-5	CASSPGQLQETQYF
-	TRBV21-1	TRBJ1-5	CASSKGWGWGEIPQPQHF
-	TRBV5-6	TRBJ1-1	CASSLGTGFTEAFF
-	TRBV18	TRBJ2-3	CASSPQIGSPDTQYF
-	TRBV11-3	TRBJ2-1	CASSLDLAGTYNEQFF
-	TRBV5-1	TRBJ2-1	CASSFRDYNEQFF
-	TRBV3-1/TRBV3-2	TRBJ2-1	CASSQEPGGRALGEQFF
-	TRBV6-5	TRBJ2-1	CASRTGPTYNEQFF
-	TRBV3-1/TRBV3-2	TRBJ2-4	CASSQGEESSHF
-	TRBV19	TRBJ1-3	CASSVLGQLGNTIYF
-	TRBV6-5	TRBJ1-5	CASGNQPQHF
-	TRBV27	TRBJ1-1	CASSTGVFTTEAFF
-	TRBV7-6	TRBJ2-1	CASSQYRGDYNEQFF